This TCR gamma chain stems from a study of human gamma delta and Vdelta1 T cells. This clone is large in the sample. TCRdb assigns this DNA the protein of a much larger clone, which departs from its translation at residue 4; this likely reflects a read error, and the protein shown comes from translating the DNA. CDR3 size: 11 residues. Germline CDR1 reads GITISATS; CDR2 reads ISYDGTV (reference sequence). TCRdb used CATT to re-call clones from the PCR reads. The sample includes some 400 gamma-chain clones, 4% to 5% of them seen just once. Material for sequencing was differentiated CD27- Vdelta1 gamma-delta T cells from blood. The TCR originated in a human donor in good health. The V gene is TRGV9, the J gene TRGJ1 or TRGJ2. CDR3 amino acids: CALCEVGKKLF. The CDR3 bases are TGTGCCTTGTGTGAGGTTGGCAAGAAACTCTTT.